Each of the 13 T cell receptor beta chains below was sequenced from the same sample in a study of shared clonotypes between healthy human individuals. Here immunoSEQ multiplex PCR was the method, and the copy in TCRdb shows in-frame clones only, minus some. This sample has more than 500,000 clones, with approximately 95% found just once. Naivety among CD8 cells was defined by CD45RO negativity and positive CCR7 selection, thereby excluding terminally differentiated effector memory CD45RA+ cells. The sample was naive CD8+ T cells sorted from blood. The receptors come from a woman younger than 45 in good health.

Notes on this clone: Other DNA sequences in this sample translate to the same CDR3. The chain recombines TRBV27 with TRBJ2-7, with D possibly matching TRBD2 (6 bases). CDR1 and CDR2 from the germline V gene are MNHEY and SMNVEV (reference sequence). Trimming shortened V by 5 bases and J by 2 bases, and 13 bases separated the two germline ends. The CDR3 is made up of 14 amino acids. In nucleotides, the CDR3 is TGTGCCAGCAGTCCCGGGACTGGCCCCTACGAGCAGTACTTC. Its translation is CASSPGTGPYEQYF.

The genes are TRBV27 and TRBJ1-2, with TRBD1 identical over 8 bases. The CDR3 extends over 15 amino acids. From germline, CDR1 is MNHEY and CDR2 SMNVEV (reference sequence). J gave up 7 bases and V 6 bases, and 13 bases lay outside the gene matches. In nucleotides, the CDR3 is TGTGCCAGCAGACACAGGGACAGGCTGCTATCTGGCTACACCTTC. Protein sequence: CASRHRDRLLSGYTF.

V gene TRBV7-8 combines with J gene TRBJ2-7; unclear D gene. In germline, CDR1 is SGHVS, CDR2 FQNEAQ. This CDR3 contains 14 residues. V lost 1 base to trimming and J lost 6 bases, with 13 bases between them. The CDR3 nucleotides read TGTGCCAGCAGCTTAGGCGCCTCTAGGTCCGAGCAGTACTTC. Translating it yields CASSLGASRSEQYF.

The gene calls are TRBV5-5 and TRBJ2-7; D call uncertain. CDR3 length: 15 residues. Germline CDR1 reads SGHKS; CDR2 reads YYEKEE (reference sequence). Trimming shortened V by 6 bases and J by 0 bases, and 16 bases separated the two germline ends. The DNA of the CDR3 is TGTGCCAGCAACCCCCTCTCGGCGGTCTCCTACGAGCAGTACTTC. It encodes CASNPLSAVSYEQYF.

This chain links TRBV6-1 with TRBJ1-3; 7 nucleotides match TRBD1. Germline V gives CDR1 MNHNS, CDR2 SASEGT. The V and J ends lost 5 bases and 0 bases, in that order; junction bases with no gene match: 4. The CDR3 extends over 15 amino acids. This CDR3 is CASSRTGLSGNTIYF. The CDR3 DNA reads as TGTGCCAGCAGTAGGACAGGCCTCTCTGGAAACACCATATATTTT.

The chain employs TRBV27 and TRBJ1-5, with a possible D match to TRBD1 (6 bases). The germline gives CDR1 MNHEY, CDR2 SMNVEV (reference sequence). Between the trimmed V and J ends, which lost 0 bases and 7 bases, there was a span of 16 bases. CDR3 length equals 16 residues. CDR3 sequence: CASSLSMGAGQQPQHF. The CDR3 DNA reads as TGTGCCAGCAGTTTATCGATGGGGGCTGGCCAACAGCCCCAGCATTTT.

The J gene is TRBJ2-1, the V gene TRBV28; TRBD2 agrees at 7 bases. CDR1 and CDR2 (germline): MDHEN, SYDVKM. V was clipped by 2 bases and J by 14 bases; unmatched bases: 12. The length of the CDR3 is 14 residues. The CDR3 loop reads CASSLSVSGRDKFF. DNA for the CDR3: TGTGCCAGCAGTTTAAGTGTTAGCGGGCGCGACAAGTTCTTC. Full variable domain (outside the CDR3, taken from reference TRBV28 and TRBJ2-1): DVKVTQSSRYLVKRTGEKVFLECVQDMDHENMFWYRQDPGLGLRLIYFSYDVKMKEKGDIPEGYSVSREKKERFSLILESASTNQTSMYLCASSLSVSGRDKFFGPGTRLTVL.

The rearrangement uses TRBV11-2 and TRBJ1-1; D may be TRBD1 (6 bases). The V gene's germline CDR1 is SGHAT and CDR2 FQNNGV. V was trimmed by 1 base and J by 6 bases, leaving 9 bases between them. The length of the CDR3 is 13 residues. CDR3 protein: CASSLAGDPEAFF. As DNA, the CDR3 is TGTGCCAGCAGCTTAGCAGGGGACCCTGAAGCTTTCTTT. The full variable domain, its missing parts supplied by reference TRBV11-2 and TRBJ1-1, is EAGVAQSPRYKIIEKRQSVAFWCNPISGHATLYWYQQILGQGPKLLIQFQNNGVVDDSQLPKDRFSAERLKGVDSTLKIQPAKLEDSAVYLCASSLAGDPEAFFGQGTRLTVV.

The chain employs TRBV14 and TRBJ2-7; D assignment may be TRBD1 or TRBD2 (6 bases each). This CDR3 is built from 16 residues. The germline V gene has CDR1 SGHDN and CDR2 FVKESK. Trimming stripped 4 bases from V and 1 base from J, with 17 bases between. The CDR3 protein is CASSLWAGGRSYEQYF. The CDR3 DNA reads TGTGCCAGCAGCCTTTGGGCCGGGGGCCGATCCTACGAGCAGTACTTC.

This clone was detected only once. The chain links TRBV27 to TRBJ2-3, with 10 nucleotides matching TRBD2. CDR3 length: 16 amino acids. Germline CDR1 and CDR2: MNHEY and SMNVEV (reference sequence). The V segment lost 6 bases and the J segment 4 bases; nucleotides outside the gene matches: 10. The CDR3 DNA follows: TGTGCCAGCAGCTTGCTACCTAGCGGGAGTCCAGATACGCAGTATTTT. Translation: CASSLLPSGSPDTQYF.

The rearrangement joins TRBV10-3 to TRBJ2-2; tentative D call: TRBD1 (7 bases). This CDR3 comprises 16 residues. The V gene's germline CDR1 is ENHRY and CDR2 SYGVKD. Deletions cut 7 bases from V and 1 base from J, with 16 bases between. The CDR3 DNA follows: TGTGCCATCAAGGGGGAGGACAGGAGGAACACCGGGGAGCTGTTTTTT. It encodes CAIKGEDRRNTGELFF.

This clone was counted between two and nine times. The chain has TRBV6-4 and TRBJ2-1; D is undetermined. V was clipped by 4 bases and J by 3 bases, with 10 bases between them. Germline CDR1 is MRHNA and CDR2 is SNTAGT. This CDR3 contains 14 residues. CDR3 nucleotide sequence: TGTGCCAGCAGTGGGCGGAGATTCTACAATGAGCAGTTCTTC. Translation: CASSGRRFYNEQFF.

The chain carries TRBV6-4 and TRBJ2-2; D is possibly TRBD2 (6 bases). The CDR3 contains 12 residues. The germline V gene encodes CDR1 MRHNA and CDR2 SNTAGT. V shed 5 bases and J shed 7 bases, with 8 bases lying between them. DNA of the CDR3: TGTGCCAGCAGTTCAGCGGGCGGGGAGCTGTTTTTT. It yields the protein CASSSAGGELFF.